The 26 T cell receptor beta chains below come from one sample, sequenced in a study of identifying expanded T cells in peripheral blood. Method: immunoSEQ multiplex PCR; TCRdb's copy keeps in-frame clones and lacks some. The data hold 70,000 to 95,000 clones, with 88% observed a single time. What was sequenced was blood. The receptors stem from a person between 18 and 75 years old in good health.

V and J are TRBV5-4 and TRBJ2-7; 8 bases are shared with TRBD2. Germline V lookup: CDR1 SGHNT, CDR2 YYREEE (reference sequence). The CDR3 has 15 residues. The V gene end was trimmed by 3 bases and the J gene end by 0 bases; junction bases not matched to a gene: 5. CDR3 amino acids: CASSWGSGSSYEQYF. The CDR3 region has the DNA TGTGCCAGCAGCTGGGGGAGCGGGAGCTCCTACGAGCAGTACTTC.

The chain carries TRBV14 and TRBJ1-3, with D perhaps TRBD1 (5 bases). Trimming pared 1 base from V and 2 bases from J, leaving 12 bases between. The CDR3 runs to 16 residues. Per the germline V gene, CDR1 is SGHDN and CDR2 is FVKESK. The CDR3: CASSQAGRTTGNTIYF. CDR3 bases: TGTGCCAGCAGCCAAGCGGGCAGGACAACTGGAAACACCATATATTTT.

This clone showed up just once. This chain connects TRBV5-3 to TRBJ1-1; D unclear. TRBV5-3 falls under the ORF class, with uncertain function. V gave up 0 bases and J gave up 8 bases, with 17 bases separating them. This CDR3 region has 15 residues. This CDR3 reads CARSLVYPASSEAFF. The DNA of the CDR3 is TGTGCCAGAAGCTTGGTGTACCCCGCATCCTCAGAAGCTTTCTTT.

The chain uses TRBV9 and TRBJ2-2; 11 bases map to TRBD2. J gave up 9 bases and V 4 bases, and 5 bases lay outside the gene matches. Germline CDR1 is SGDLS and CDR2 is YYNGEE. The CDR3 has 14 residues. The CDR3 loop is CASSITSGGRELFF. The CDR3 DNA reads as TGTGCCAGCAGCATCACTAGCGGGGGAAGGGAGCTGTTTTTT.

The chain carries TRBV2 and TRBJ2-7, with TRBD2 identical over 9 bases. CDR3 length equals 15 residues. The germline CDR1 and CDR2 sequences are SNHLY and FYNNEI. The J segment lost 2 bases and the V segment lost 4 bases, leaving 6 bases of the junction unmatched. CDR3 residues: CASSGGLAGTYEQYF. CDR3 bases: TGTGCCAGCAGTGGCGGGCTAGCGGGGACCTACGAGCAGTACTTC.

The chain has TRBV5-4 and TRBJ1-3; D is unresolved. CDR3 length equals 14 residues. CDR1 and CDR2 (germline): SGHNT, YYREEE (reference sequence). Trimming shortened V by 3 bases and J by 0 bases, and 7 bases separated the two germline ends. Here the CDR3 DNA reads TGTGCCAGCAGCTCGTGGGACTCTGGAAACACCATATATTTT. Its translation: CASSSWDSGNTIYF.

CDR3 nucleotides: TGTGCCAGCAGCTTAAAGGGTAGCGGGAATGAGCAGTTCTTC. Translated: CASSLKGSGNEQFF. V usage is TRBV5-4 and J usage is TRBJ2-1, with 7 bases matching TRBD2. The germline gives CDR1 SGHNT, CDR2 YYREEE (reference sequence). The length of the CDR3 is 14 residues. The J segment lost 7 bases and the V segment lost 2 bases, leaving 6 bases of the junction unmatched.

This clone was counted a few times. The genes are TRBV15 and TRBJ2-3; no clear D. This CDR3 is 13 amino acids long. Germline CDR1 and CDR2: LNHNV and YYDKDF (reference sequence). Trimming cost V 6 bases and J 2 bases, with 9 bases left between them. CDR3 loop: CATRGQLTDTQYF. The CDR3 DNA follows: TGTGCCACCAGAGGTCAGCTCACAGATACGCAGTATTTT.

V gene TRBV19 combines with J gene TRBJ1-2; perhaps TRBD1 as D (5 bases). V was clipped by 7 bases and J by 9 bases, with 21 bases between them. The CDR3 consists of 14 residues. In germline, CDR1 is LNHDA, CDR2 SQIVND (reference sequence). As DNA, the CDR3 is TGTGCCAGTAACGTTGACAGACCTGAGGTGTGCTACACCTTC. Its translation: CASNVDRPEVCYTF. The variable domain in full, with the rest retrieved from reference TRBV19 and TRBJ1-2, is DGGITQSPKYLFRKEGQNVTLSCEQNLNHDAMYWYRQDPGQGLRLIYYSQIVNDFQKGDIAEGYSVSREKKESFPLTVTSAQKNPTAFYLCASNVDRPEVCYTFGSGTRLTVV.

This clone has more than one count but fewer than ten. V and J are TRBV6-4 and TRBJ2-1; 8 positions agree with TRBD1. The CDR3 contains 15 residues. Looked up from germline, CDR1 is MRHNA and CDR2 is SNTAGT. The trim removed 6 bases at V and 0 bases at J, leaving 4 bases unmatched. The DNA for the CDR3 is TGTGCCAGCAGCAAACAGGGGGACTCCTACAATGAGCAGTTCTTC. Translating it yields CASSKQGDSYNEQFF.

This sequence joins TRBV11-2 and TRBJ2-1, with D unresolved. The germline gives CDR1 SGHAT, CDR2 FQNNGV. This CDR3 region has 15 residues. Trimming removed 5 bases at V and 5 bases at J, with 16 bases between. CDR3 in amino acids: CASSPGLGLDNEQFF. The CDR3 DNA follows: TGTGCCAGCAGCCCTGGCCTCGGGCTAGACAATGAGCAGTTCTTC.

In nucleotides, the CDR3 is TGTGCCAGCAGCCTGCCGGGGGAGCAGTTCTTC. This sequence encodes CASSLPGEQFF. The chain carries TRBV7-2 and TRBJ2-1, with D possibly matching TRBD2 (5 bases). The germline V gene encodes CDR1 SGHTA and CDR2 FQGNSA. The CDR3 runs to 11 residues. V lost 5 bases and J 10 bases, leaving 9 bases between the germline ends.

This clone is a singleton in its sample. This sequence joins TRBV6-6 and TRBJ1-6; D may be TRBD1 (5 bases). V was cut by 2 bases and J by 8 bases, with 16 bases left in between. Germline V gene data show CDR1 as MNHNY and CDR2 as SVGAGI (reference sequence). The CDR3 is 16 amino acids. The CDR3 spells CASSYALGDRDSPLHF. The CDR3 region has the DNA TGTGCCAGCAGTTACGCCCTGGGGGATAGGGATTCACCCCTCCACTTT.

The chain recombines TRBV10-3 with TRBJ1-1; 10 bases fit TRBD1. CDR3 length: 14 amino acids. CDR1 and CDR2 (germline): ENHRY, SYGVKD. The junction had 10 bases not matched to a gene; V was cut back by 10 bases and J by 5 bases. The DNA for the CDR3 is TGTGCCACACGCCGGGACAGGGGTGAGACTGAAGCTTTCTTT. This codes for CATRRDRGETEAFF.

This chain links TRBV4-1 with TRBJ2-6, with 9 positions matching TRBD2. The CDR3 covers 18 residues. CDR1 and CDR2 (germline): MGHRA, YSYEKL. V shed 1 base and J 2 bases; nucleotides not matched to a gene: 6. CDR3 sequence reads: CASSQVGGGGPGANVLTF. For the CDR3, the DNA is TGCGCCAGCAGCCAAGTCGGCGGGGGGGGCCCTGGGGCCAACGTCCTGACTTTC.

V gene TRBV9 combines with J gene TRBJ1-1; no definite D call. Germline assignment: CDR1 SGDLS and CDR2 YYNGEE. The CDR3 is 13 amino acids. Trimming removed 4 bases at V and 4 bases at J, with 11 bases between. Written as DNA, the CDR3 is TGTGCCAGCAGCATTAGCCATGCCACTGAAGCTTTCTTT. It specifies CASSISHATEAFF. Using reference TRBV9 and TRBJ1-1 for the parts outside the CDR3, the full variable domain is DSGVTQTPKHLITATGQRVTLRCSPRSGDLSVYWYQQSLDQGLQFLIQYYNGEERAKGNILERFSAQQFPDLHSELNLSSLELGDSALYFCASSISHATEAFFGQGTRLTVV.

The CDR3 region is CSVDVAGNEQFF. CDR3 in DNA: TGCAGCGTTGATGTAGCGGGCAATGAGCAGTTCTTC. The V and J genes are TRBV29-1 and TRBJ2-1; 7 positions agree with TRBD2. Germline CDR1 and CDR2: SQVTM and ANQGSEA. CDR3 length equals 12 residues. The J segment lost 6 bases and the V segment lost 3 bases, leaving 2 bases of the junction unmatched.

The V and J genes are TRBV5-1 and TRBJ2-7, with D possibly called TRBD1 or TRBD2 (5 bases each). V lost 8 bases and J lost 6, with 21 bases in between. Germline V CDR1 and CDR2: SGHRS, YFSETQ. The CDR3 runs to 14 residues. CDR3 in DNA: TGCGCCAGTACACGGGATAATCTTAGGGGCGAGCAGTACTTC. Translated, it gives CASTRDNLRGEQYF. Looking up the rest from reference TRBV5-1 and TRBJ2-7 gives the full variable domain: KAGVTQTPRYLIKTRGQQVTLSCSPISGHRSVSWYQQTPGQGLQFLFEYFSETQRNKGNFPGRFSGRQFSNSRSEMNVSTLELGDSALYLCASTRDNLRGEQYFGPGTRLTVT.

V gene TRBV4-2 combines with J gene TRBJ2-3, with D tentatively TRBD2 (6 bases). This CDR3 region has 17 residues. The germline gives CDR1 LGHNA, CDR2 YNFKEQ. The germline V and J ends were trimmed by 0 bases and 4 bases, with 17 bases remaining between them. CDR3 protein: CASSQDLGGNGADTQYF. The CDR3 nucleotides are TGTGCCAGCAGCCAAGATCTTGGGGGGAACGGCGCAGATACGCAGTATTTT.

The chain combines TRBV25-1 with TRBJ2-4; TRBD1 matches 11 bases. The CDR3 is made up of 15 amino acids. CDR1 is MGHDK, CDR2 SYGVNS, per germline. The ends lost 4 bases at V and 6 bases at J; junction bases unmatched: 5. This CDR3 is CASSVPGTGGNIQYF. CDR3 in DNA: TGTGCCAGCAGTGTCCCCGGGACAGGGGGAAACATTCAGTACTTC. The full variable domain, rest sourced from reference TRBV25-1 and TRBJ2-4, is EADIYQTPRYLVIGTGKKITLECSQTMGHDKMYWYQQDPGMELHLIHYSYGVNSTEKGDLSSESTVSRIRTEHFPLTLESARPSHTSQYLCASSVPGTGGNIQYFGAGTRLSVL.

The V and J genes are TRBV5-4 and TRBJ2-5, with D perhaps TRBD2 (6 bases). Trimming took 4 bases from V and 3 from J, leaving 19 bases between them. The germline CDR1 and CDR2 sequences are SGHNT and YYREEE (reference sequence). This CDR3 spans 16 amino acids. CDR3 protein: CASSNVPTRGKETQYF. The CDR3 bases are TGTGCCAGCAGCAATGTACCGACTAGGGGTAAAGAGACCCAGTACTTC.

This clone has a handful of counts. This chain uses TRBV5-1 with TRBJ2-7; D is undetermined. The V end was cut by 0 bases, the J end by 1 base, with 11 bases between. CDR1 and CDR2 (germline): SGHRS, YFSETQ. The CDR3 contains 15 residues. CDR3 amino acids: CASSLGLPGSYEQYF. The CDR3, as DNA: TGCGCCAGCAGCTTGGGGCTGCCGGGTTCCTACGAGCAGTACTTC.

CDR3 DNA sequence: TGCGCCAGCAGCCCTCAATCTAGCGGGGGATATCGAGAGACCCAGTACTTC. Translation: CASSPQSSGGYRETQYF. The gene calls are TRBV5-1 and TRBJ2-5, with 10 positions matching TRBD2. The CDR3 is 17 residues long. V shed 4 bases, J shed 4 bases, and the junction held 13 bases outside the gene matches. CDR1 SGHRS and CDR2 YFSETQ come from the germline V gene.

The rearrangement uses TRBV6-1 and TRBJ1-2; D gene uncertain. The CDR3 consists of 15 residues. V was shortened by 2 bases and J by 2 bases, with 12 bases between the two germline ends. The germline V gene encodes CDR1 MNHNS and CDR2 SASEGT. The CDR3 is CASSELLGRNYGYTF. CDR3 bases: TGTGCCAGCAGTGAATTGTTGGGCCGCAACTATGGCTACACCTTC.

The chain couples TRBV4-2 to TRBJ1-4; D is undetermined. The V gene lost 0 bases and the J gene lost 1 base, with 6 bases spanning the gap. CDR3 length equals 15 residues. The germline gives CDR1 LGHNA, CDR2 YNFKEQ. The CDR3 loop reads CASSQDRVTNEKLFF. The CDR3, as DNA: TGTGCCAGCAGCCAAGATAGGGTAACTAATGAAAAACTGTTTTTT.

The chain employs TRBV9 and TRBJ2-5; D remains unclear. The CDR3 is 14 amino acids. The V end lost 0 bases, the J end lost 7 bases, and 13 bases lay between the germline ends. Germline loops: CDR1 SGDLS, CDR2 YYNGEE. Here the CDR3 DNA reads TGTGCCAGCAGCGTAGTTGGGGTCGATGGGACCCAGTACTTC. This translates into CASSVVGVDGTQYF.